These T cell receptor beta chains were read from a single sample in a study of shared clonotypes between healthy human individuals. The table came from immunoSEQ multiplex PCR; TCRdb's copy has only in-frame clones and leaves some out. The sample lists about 2.2 million clones, just over 90% occurring once. The sequencing sample was made of naive CD8+ T cells from PBMCs. The source of these receptors is a man in his late teens or twenties in good health. Some clones in this sample may be carry-over from other donors' samples. The CDR3 runs from the conserved cysteine through the conserved F or W. D genes are given only for firm matches. Where a row states a size, it is once, few, many or the class of an expanded clone; other rows omit it.

v_call: TRBV4-3
clone_size: -
d_call: -
j_call: TRBJ1-3
cdr3_nt: TGCGCCAGCAGCCAAGATCGGGGGGAGGGGAACACCATATATTTT
cdr3_aa: CASSQDRGEGNTIYF

v_call: TRBV25-1
clone_size: -
d_call: TRBD2
j_call: TRBJ2-1
cdr3_nt: TGTGCCAGCAGTGAATTGACCCTAGCGGGCCTTTACAATGAGCAGTTCTTC
cdr3_aa: CASSELTLAGLYNEQFF

v_call: TRBV19
clone_size: once
d_call: -
j_call: TRBJ2-7
cdr3_nt: TGTGCCAGTAGTATCCTACCAGGTCTCTCCTACGAGCAGTACTTC
cdr3_aa: CASSILPGLSYEQYF

v_call: TRBV29-1
clone_size: -
d_call: -
j_call: TRBJ2-7
cdr3_nt: TGCAGCGTTGAAGATAATACGGAGAACGAGCAGTACTTC
cdr3_aa: CSVEDNTENEQYF

v_call: TRBV6-6
clone_size: -
d_call: -
j_call: TRBJ1-1
cdr3_nt: TGTGCCAGCAGTTACTCGAACGGGATGGGCGCTGAAGCTTTCTTT
cdr3_aa: CASSYSNGMGAEAFF

v_call: TRBV7-9
clone_size: -
d_call: TRBD1
j_call: TRBJ2-5
cdr3_nt: TGTGCCAGCAGCCTTATGAGTTCCGCCGGGACAGGGTATCAAGAGACCCAGTACTTC
cdr3_aa: CASSLMSSAGTGYQETQYF

v_call: TRBV25-1
clone_size: -
d_call: -
j_call: TRBJ2-7
cdr3_nt: TGTGCCAGCAGTGAAAAGTTGGGGTACGAGCAGTACTTC
cdr3_aa: CASSEKLGYEQYF

v_call: TRBV29-1
clone_size: -
d_call: -
j_call: TRBJ2-1
cdr3_nt: TGCAGCGCCAGAGGACTCCCCAATGAGCAGTTCTTC
cdr3_aa: CSARGLPNEQFF

v_call: TRBV7-8
clone_size: -
d_call: -
j_call: TRBJ2-5
cdr3_nt: TGTGCCAGCAGCTTCTGGAGTCGACAGTCAAGAGAGTCCCAGTACTTC
cdr3_aa: CASSFWSRQSRESQYF

v_call: TRBV13
clone_size: -
d_call: TRBD1
j_call: TRBJ1-4
cdr3_nt: TGTGCCAGCAGCTTTGGGACAGGGCTAACTAATGAAAAACTGTTTTTT
cdr3_aa: CASSFGTGLTNEKLFF

v_call: TRBV7-6
clone_size: -
d_call: -
j_call: TRBJ2-7
cdr3_nt: TGTGCCAGCAGCTTAGCAGACGAAACCTACGAGCAGTACTTC
cdr3_aa: CASSLADETYEQYF

v_call: TRBV10-3
clone_size: few
d_call: -
j_call: TRBJ1-2
cdr3_nt: TGTGCCATCACTGGGGGTCCCCATGGCTACACCTTC
cdr3_aa: CAITGGPHGYTF

v_call: TRBV28
clone_size: -
d_call: -
j_call: TRBJ2-7
cdr3_nt: TGTGCCAGCAGTTTACCCTTGGGGGAGGGGGGCTACGAGCAGTACTTC
cdr3_aa: CASSLPLGEGGYEQYF

v_call: TRBV7-9
clone_size: -
d_call: TRBD2
j_call: TRBJ2-7
cdr3_nt: TGTGCCAGCAGCTGGAAGAGCGGGAGGGCCTACGAGCAGTACTTC
cdr3_aa: CASSWKSGRAYEQYF

v_call: TRBV6-4
clone_size: -
d_call: -
j_call: TRBJ1-1
cdr3_nt: TGTGCCAGGTCGAACACTGAAGCTTTCTTT
cdr3_aa: CARSNTEAFF

v_call: TRBV19
clone_size: -
d_call: -
j_call: TRBJ2-3
cdr3_nt: TGTGCCAGTAGTATCGGGGGGCCGTCCTGGGATACGCAGTATTTT
cdr3_aa: CASSIGGPSWDTQYF

v_call: TRBV5-6
clone_size: once
d_call: -
j_call: TRBJ2-7
cdr3_nt: TGTGCCAGCAGCTATGGCGGTACCTCCTACGAGCAGTACTTC
cdr3_aa: CASSYGGTSYEQYF

v_call: TRBV5-1
clone_size: once
d_call: TRBD2
j_call: TRBJ2-1
cdr3_nt: TGCGCCAGCAGCTTTGATCTAGCGGCATCCTACAATGAGCAGTTCTTC
cdr3_aa: CASSFDLAASYNEQFF

v_call: TRBV6-1
clone_size: -
d_call: -
j_call: TRBJ2-7
cdr3_nt: TGTGCCAGCATGGAGAGTTCCTACGAGCAGTACTTC
cdr3_aa: CASMESSYEQYF

v_call: TRBV28
clone_size: -
d_call: TRBD1
j_call: TRBJ2-7
cdr3_nt: TGTGCCAGCAGAATAGATAGGGGGCTCTACGAGCAGTACTTC
cdr3_aa: CASRIDRGLYEQYF

v_call: TRBV12-5
clone_size: once
d_call: -
j_call: TRBJ2-7
cdr3_nt: TGTGCTAGTGGTTTGGAAACCGGGACTTATAGAGACGAGCAGTACTTC
cdr3_aa: CASGLETGTYRDEQYF

v_call: TRBV12-5
clone_size: -
d_call: -
j_call: TRBJ1-1
cdr3_nt: TGTGCTAGTGGTTTGAACCCCCGGGGGGGCACTGAAGCTTTCTTT
cdr3_aa: CASGLNPRGGTEAFF

v_call: TRBV9
clone_size: -
d_call: TRBD1
j_call: TRBJ2-2
cdr3_nt: TGTGCCAGCAACCGTAACCCGGGACAGGGGAGGTCCGGGGAGCTGTTTTTT
cdr3_aa: CASNRNPGQGRSGELFF

v_call: TRBV7-3
clone_size: -
d_call: -
j_call: TRBJ2-1
cdr3_nt: TGTGCCAGCAGCTTAAGTGGTGGGGCGACGGACTACAATGAGCAGTTCTTC
cdr3_aa: CASSLSGGATDYNEQFF

v_call: TRBV5-1
clone_size: -
d_call: TRBD2
j_call: TRBJ2-5
cdr3_nt: TGCGCCAGCAGCTTGGAACTAGCGGGAGACGTGAGGTACTTC
cdr3_aa: CASSLELAGDVRYF

v_call: TRBV7-7
clone_size: few
d_call: -
j_call: TRBJ2-2
cdr3_nt: TGTGCCAGCAGCCCGAGTCAAGGGGCCGTCGGGGAGCTGTTTTTT
cdr3_aa: CASSPSQGAVGELFF